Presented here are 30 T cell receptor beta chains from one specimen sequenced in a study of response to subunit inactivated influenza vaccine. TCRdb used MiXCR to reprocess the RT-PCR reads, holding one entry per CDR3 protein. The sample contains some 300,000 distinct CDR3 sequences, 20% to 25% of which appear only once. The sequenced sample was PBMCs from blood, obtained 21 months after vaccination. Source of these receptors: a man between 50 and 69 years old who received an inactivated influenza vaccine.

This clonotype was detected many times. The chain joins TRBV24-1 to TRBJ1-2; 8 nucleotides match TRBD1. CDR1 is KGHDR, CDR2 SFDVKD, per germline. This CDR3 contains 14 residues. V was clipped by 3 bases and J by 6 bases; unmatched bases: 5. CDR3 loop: CATSDPDREDGYTF. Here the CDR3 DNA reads TGTGCCACCAGTGATCCGGACAGGGAGGATGGCTACACCTTC.

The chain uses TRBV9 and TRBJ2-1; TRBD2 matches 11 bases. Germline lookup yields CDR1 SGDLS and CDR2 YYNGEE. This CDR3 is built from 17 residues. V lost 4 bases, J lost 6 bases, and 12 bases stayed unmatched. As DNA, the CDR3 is TGTGCCAGCAGCCCATCACGCACTAGCGGGGGACTCAATGAGCAGTTCTTC. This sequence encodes CASSPSRTSGGLNEQFF.

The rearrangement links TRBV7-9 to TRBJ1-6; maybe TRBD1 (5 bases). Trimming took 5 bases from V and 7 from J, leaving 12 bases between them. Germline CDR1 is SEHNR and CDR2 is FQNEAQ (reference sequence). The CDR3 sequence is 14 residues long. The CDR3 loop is CASSAYGGNSPLHF. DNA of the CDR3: TGTGCCAGCAGCGCATACGGGGGAAATTCACCCCTCCACTTT.

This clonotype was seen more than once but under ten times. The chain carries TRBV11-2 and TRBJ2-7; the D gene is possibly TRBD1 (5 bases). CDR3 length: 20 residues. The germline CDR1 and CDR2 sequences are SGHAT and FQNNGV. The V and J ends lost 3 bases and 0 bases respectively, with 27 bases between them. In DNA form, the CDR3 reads TGTGCCAGCAGCTTGGTCTTTTCTCGTGGTTTCGTAACAGGCTCCTACGAGCAGTACTTC. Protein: CASSLVFSRGFVTGSYEQYF.

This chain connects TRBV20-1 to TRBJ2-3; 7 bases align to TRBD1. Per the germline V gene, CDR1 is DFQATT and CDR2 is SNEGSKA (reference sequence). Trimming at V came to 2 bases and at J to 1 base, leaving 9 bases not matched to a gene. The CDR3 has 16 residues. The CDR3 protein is CSARRARGSGTDTQYF. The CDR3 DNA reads TGCAGTGCTAGAAGGGCCAGGGGGAGCGGCACAGATACGCAGTATTTT.

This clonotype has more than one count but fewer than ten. The CDR3 is CASSYGPYEQYF. DNA of the CDR3: TGTGCCAGCAGCTATGGCCCCTACGAGCAGTACTTC. The chain uses TRBV7-6 and TRBJ2-7; D remains ambiguous. The V gene lost 4 bases and the J gene lost 2 bases, with 6 bases spanning the gap. Germline CDR1 SGHVS, CDR2 FNYEAQ. This CDR3 has 12 residues.

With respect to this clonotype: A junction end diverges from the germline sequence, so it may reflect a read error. The CDR3 sequence is CASSLLELSGRAPYSEQFF. In nucleotides, the CDR3 is TGTGCCAGCAGTTTATTGGAGCTAAGCGGGAGGGCCCCTTACAGTGAGCAGTTCTTC. The V call is TRBV28, the J call TRBJ2-1; 10 nucleotides agree with TRBD2. The CDR3 extends over 19 amino acids. Germline CDR1 MDHEN, CDR2 SYDVKM.

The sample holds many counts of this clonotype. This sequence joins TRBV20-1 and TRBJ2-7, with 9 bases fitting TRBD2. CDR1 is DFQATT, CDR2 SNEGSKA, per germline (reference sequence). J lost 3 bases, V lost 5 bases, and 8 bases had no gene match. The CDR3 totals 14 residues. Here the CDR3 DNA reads TGCAGTGCTGGAAAAGCGGGGGGCCGCTACGAGCAGTACTTC. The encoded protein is CSAGKAGGRYEQYF.

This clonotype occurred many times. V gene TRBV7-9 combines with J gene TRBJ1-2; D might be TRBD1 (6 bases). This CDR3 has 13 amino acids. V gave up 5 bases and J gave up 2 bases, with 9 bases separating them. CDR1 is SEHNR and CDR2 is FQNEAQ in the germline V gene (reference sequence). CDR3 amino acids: CASSRGQNYGYTF. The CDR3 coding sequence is TGTGCCAGCAGCCGAGGACAGAACTATGGCTACACCTTC.

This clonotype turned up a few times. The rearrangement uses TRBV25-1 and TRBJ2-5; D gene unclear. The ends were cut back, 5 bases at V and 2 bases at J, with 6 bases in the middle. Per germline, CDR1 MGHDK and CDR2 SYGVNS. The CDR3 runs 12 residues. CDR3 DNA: TGTGCCAGCAGTAGAGAACAAGAGACCCAGTACTTC. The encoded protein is CASSREQETQYF.

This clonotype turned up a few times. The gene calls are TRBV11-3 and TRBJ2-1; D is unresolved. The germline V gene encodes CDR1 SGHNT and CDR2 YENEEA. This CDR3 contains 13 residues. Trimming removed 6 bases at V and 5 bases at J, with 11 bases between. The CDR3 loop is CASSTTDHNEQFF. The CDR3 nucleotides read TGTGCCAGCAGTACCACGGACCACAATGAGCAGTTCTTC.

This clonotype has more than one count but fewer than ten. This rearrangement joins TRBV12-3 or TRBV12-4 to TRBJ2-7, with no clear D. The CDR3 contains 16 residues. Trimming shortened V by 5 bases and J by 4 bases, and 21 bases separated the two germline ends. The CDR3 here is CASSHYLTDPTYEQYF. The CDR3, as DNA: TGTGCCAGCAGTCACTACCTTACCGACCCCACGTACGAGCAGTACTTC.

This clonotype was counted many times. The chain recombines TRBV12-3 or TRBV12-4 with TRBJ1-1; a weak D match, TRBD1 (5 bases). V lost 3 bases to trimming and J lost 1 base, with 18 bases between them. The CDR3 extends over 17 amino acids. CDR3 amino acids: CASSLGTWGRANTEAFF. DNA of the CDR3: TGTGCCAGCAGTTTGGGAACGTGGGGCAGGGCGAACACTGAAGCTTTCTTT.

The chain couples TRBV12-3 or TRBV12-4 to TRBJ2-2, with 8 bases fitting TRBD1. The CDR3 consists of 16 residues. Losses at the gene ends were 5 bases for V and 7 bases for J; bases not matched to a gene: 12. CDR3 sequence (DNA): TGTGCCAGCAGTCCCCAGACAGGGGTTATCCACGGGGAGCTGTTTTTT. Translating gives CASSPQTGVIHGELFF.

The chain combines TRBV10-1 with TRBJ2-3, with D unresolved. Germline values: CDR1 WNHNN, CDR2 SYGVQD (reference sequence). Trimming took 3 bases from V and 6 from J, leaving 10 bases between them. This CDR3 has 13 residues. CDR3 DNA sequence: TGCGCCAGCAGTGACCCTCTAGGGGATACGCAGTATTTT. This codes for CASSDPLGDTQYF.

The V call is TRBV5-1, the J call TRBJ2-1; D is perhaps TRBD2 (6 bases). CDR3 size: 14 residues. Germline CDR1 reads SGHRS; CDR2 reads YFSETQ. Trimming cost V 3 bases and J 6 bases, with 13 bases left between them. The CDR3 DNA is TGCGCCAGCAGCTGGGGGGTAGCCGTCAATGAGCAGTTCTTC. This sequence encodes CASSWGVAVNEQFF.

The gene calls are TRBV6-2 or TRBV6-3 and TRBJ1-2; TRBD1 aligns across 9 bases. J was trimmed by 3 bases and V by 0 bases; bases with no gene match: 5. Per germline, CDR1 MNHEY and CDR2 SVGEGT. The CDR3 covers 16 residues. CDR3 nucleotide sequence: TGTGCCAGCAGTTACTCGCGAGACAGGGGGGACTATGGCTACACCTTC. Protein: CASSYSRDRGDYGYTF.

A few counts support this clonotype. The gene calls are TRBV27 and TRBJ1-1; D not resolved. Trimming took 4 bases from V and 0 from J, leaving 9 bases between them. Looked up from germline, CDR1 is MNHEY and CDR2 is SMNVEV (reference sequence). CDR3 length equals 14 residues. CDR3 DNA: TGTGCCAGCAGTTCACACGCATTGAACACTGAAGCTTTCTTT. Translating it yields CASSSHALNTEAFF.

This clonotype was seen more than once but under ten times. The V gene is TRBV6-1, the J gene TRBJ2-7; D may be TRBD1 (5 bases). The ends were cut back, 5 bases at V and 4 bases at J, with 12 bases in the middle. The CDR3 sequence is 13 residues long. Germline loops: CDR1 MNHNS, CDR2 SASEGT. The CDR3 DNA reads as TGTGCCAGCAGTACCCCGGCAGGGTACGAGCAGTACTTC. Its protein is CASSTPAGYEQYF.

CDR3 sequence: CASSYSTGWGTDTQYF. CDR3 bases: TGTGCCAGCAGTTATTCGACAGGGTGGGGCACAGATACGCAGTATTTT. The chain recombines TRBV12-3 or TRBV12-4 with TRBJ2-3; 7 bases agree with TRBD1. V lost 4 bases and J lost 1; bases outside the gene matches: 8. CDR3 size: 16 residues.

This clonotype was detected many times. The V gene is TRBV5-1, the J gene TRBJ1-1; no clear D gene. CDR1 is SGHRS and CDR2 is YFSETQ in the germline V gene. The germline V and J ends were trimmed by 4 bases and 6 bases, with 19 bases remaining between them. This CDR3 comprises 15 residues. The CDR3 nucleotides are TGCGCCAGCAGCCAGGAAACACGGCCGTGGGCTGAAGCTTTCTTT. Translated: CASSQETRPWAEAFF.

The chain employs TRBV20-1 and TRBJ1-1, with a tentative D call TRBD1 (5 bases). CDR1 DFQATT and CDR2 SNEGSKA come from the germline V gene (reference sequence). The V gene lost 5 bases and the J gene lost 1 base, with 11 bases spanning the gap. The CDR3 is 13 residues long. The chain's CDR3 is CSAGGLGNTEAFF. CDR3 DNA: TGCAGTGCTGGGGGACTTGGGAACACTGAAGCTTTCTTT.

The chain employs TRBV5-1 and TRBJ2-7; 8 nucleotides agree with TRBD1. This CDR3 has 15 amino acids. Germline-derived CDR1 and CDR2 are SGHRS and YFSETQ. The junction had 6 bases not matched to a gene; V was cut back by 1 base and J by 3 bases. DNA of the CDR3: TGCGCCAGCAGCTTGCACGACGGGACAGGCTACGAGCAGTACTTC. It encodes CASSLHDGTGYEQYF.

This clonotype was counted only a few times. DNA for the CDR3: TGCGCCAGCAGCCAAAGGGACGGATCCACCTACGAGCAGTACTTC. It yields the protein CASSQRDGSTYEQYF. This chain joins TRBV4-1 and TRBJ2-7; perhaps D is TRBD1 or TRBD2 (5 bases each). Germline CDR1 and CDR2: MGHRA and YSYEKL. The CDR3 length is 15 residues. The germline V and J ends were trimmed by 2 bases and 2 bases, with 13 bases remaining between them.

The DNA for the CDR3 is TGTGCCAGCAGCGCAGGGGGCCCACGCACAGATACGCAGTATTTT. Encoded protein: CASSAGGPRTDTQYF. This chain links TRBV7-9 with TRBJ2-3, with 8 nucleotides matching TRBD1. This CDR3 region has 15 residues. V gave up 5 bases and J gave up 1 base; unmatched junction bases: 5. Germline V gene sequence: CDR1 SEHNR, CDR2 FQNEAQ (reference sequence).

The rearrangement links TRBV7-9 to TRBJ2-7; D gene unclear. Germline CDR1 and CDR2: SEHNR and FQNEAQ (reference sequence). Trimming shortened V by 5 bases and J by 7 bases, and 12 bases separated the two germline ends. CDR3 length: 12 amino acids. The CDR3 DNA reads TGTGCCAGCAGCCGCAGCCTCGGGGAGCAGTACTTC. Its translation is CASSRSLGEQYF.

The CDR3 bases are TGCAGTGCTACCCGGGGCATGCGGGACGAGCAGTACTTC. As protein: CSATRGMRDEQYF. The V call is TRBV20-1, the J call TRBJ2-7; D may be TRBD1 or TRBD2 (5 bases each). The CDR3 covers 13 residues. In germline, CDR1 is DFQATT, CDR2 SNEGSKA (reference sequence). Trimming left V 4 bases short and J 5 bases short, with 15 bases between.

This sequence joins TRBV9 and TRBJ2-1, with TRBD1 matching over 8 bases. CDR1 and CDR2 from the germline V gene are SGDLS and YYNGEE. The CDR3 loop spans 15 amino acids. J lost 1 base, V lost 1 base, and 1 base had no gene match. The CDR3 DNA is TGTGCCAGCAGCGTAACAGGGGGGTCCTACAATGAGCAGTTCTTC. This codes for CASSVTGGSYNEQFF.

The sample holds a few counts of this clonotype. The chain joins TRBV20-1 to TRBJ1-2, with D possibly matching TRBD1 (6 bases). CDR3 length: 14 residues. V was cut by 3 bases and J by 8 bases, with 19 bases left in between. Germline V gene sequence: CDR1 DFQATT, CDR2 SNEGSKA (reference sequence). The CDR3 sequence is CSASVRSTGIGYTF. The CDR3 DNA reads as TGCAGTGCTAGCGTCCGATCAACAGGGATCGGCTACACCTTC.

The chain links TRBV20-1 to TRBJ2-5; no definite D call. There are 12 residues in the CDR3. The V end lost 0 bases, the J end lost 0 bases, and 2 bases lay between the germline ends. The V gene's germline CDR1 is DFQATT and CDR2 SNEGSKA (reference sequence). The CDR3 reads CSAREYQETQYF. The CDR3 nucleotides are TGCAGTGCTAGAGAGTACCAAGAGACCCAGTACTTC.